This T cell receptor beta chain was retrieved from a study of OX40 agonist ivuxolimab in advanced cancers. The table came from immunoSEQ multiplex PCR; TCRdb's copy has only in-frame clones and leaves some out. The repertoire includes approximately 82,000 clones, around 87% of them detected once, and 0.45% to 0.7% sits in the top ten. Between the trimmed V and J ends, which lost 2 bases and 3 bases, there was a span of 11 bases. In germline, CDR1 is MNHNY, CDR2 SVGAGI (reference sequence). This CDR3 spans 14 amino acids. Cycle 7 day 1, cycle 4 day 1, and baseline were the timepoints at which blood was sampled.

The input for sequencing was CD4+ or CD8+ T cells sorted from blood, taken in a trial of the OX40 agonist ivuxolimab. This TCR was sampled from an adult with an advanced solid tumor such as melanoma, head and neck, liver or kidney cancer. The genes are TRBV6-6 and TRBJ2-7; possibly TRBD2 for D (5 bases). CDR3: CASSYHGDGYEQYF. The DNA of the CDR3 is TGTGCCAGCAGTTACCACGGGGATGGCTACGAGCAGTACTTC.